This TCR beta chain emerged from a study of blood T cell repertoires in COVID-19. Across the study: COVID-19 samples from acute and convalescent phases originated in the United States, Italy and Spain.

V gave up 9 bases and J gave up 4 bases, with 15 bases separating them. CDR1 is MNHEY, CDR2 SVGAGI, per germline. This CDR3 spans 13 amino acids. Exposed enrollees had met someone with a PCR-confirmed or clinician-diagnosed COVID-19 case at some point within the 2 weeks before study entry. Original processing methods: Nucleated cell counts were estimated from reference gene primer amplification. Repertoires were generated with immunoSEQ multiplex PCR, while TCRdb's copy carries only in-frame clones and drops some. V and J calls plus clone size are reproduced from that table; the DNA served to infer D and trimming. Altogether about 300,000 clones are present, about nine tenths being singletons, with the ten largest covering 2.5% to 3.5%.

This TCR was recovered from a woman between 50 and 59 years old who had been exposed to COVID-19. Material: PBMCs or T cells enriched from blood (not recorded which). The rearrangement uses TRBV6-5 and TRBJ1-2; no definite D call. In nucleotides, the CDR3 is TGTGCCAGAAAAAAGGCGGAAACCTATGGCTACACCTTC. Translation gives CARKKAETYGYTF.